The clone carrying this T cell receptor (beta chain) came up a few times. The antigen is unknown. These data originate in a study of cytomegalovirus exposure and HLA in healthy donors. Study in general: Earlier work reported 117 million unique TCR beta sequences from about 179 million T cells. Out of 398 genotyped donors, 81% belonged to the Caucasian-associated ancestry cluster. Regarding the study as a whole: Donors belonging to an Asian-associated ancestry cluster reportedly showed fewer N-insertions in productive TCRs than the 666-donor mean, according to what a later analysis found.

The study ran its PCR with 60 Vbeta and 13 Jbeta primers. The table came from immunoSEQ multiplex PCR; TCRdb's copy has only in-frame clones and leaves some out. The repertoire holds 100,000 to 150,000 clones, with roughly a sixth as singletons. The germline V gene encodes CDR1 LNHDA and CDR2 SQIVND (reference sequence). The CDR3 has 14 residues. V was pared by 4 bases and J by 4 bases, with 13 bases between. This receptor was identified in a female donor in good health and CMV-seropositive. What was sequenced was PBMCs. This rearrangement joins TRBV19 to TRBJ1-1, with TRBD1 as a possible D gene (6 bases). The CDR3 is CASSTPGVGTEAFF. The CDR3, as DNA: TGTGCCAGTAGTACGCCAGGGGTGGGCACTGAAGCTTTCTTT.